Listed below are T cell receptor beta chains from one sample, sequenced in a study of T cell responses to AZD1222 COVID-19 vaccine. Sequenced by immunoSEQ multiplex PCR; TCRdb stores in-frame clones only, minus some. The sample yields 120,000 or so clones, less than 95% seen once. Sequenced material: peripheral blood, taken 28 days after the second AZD1222 dose. The receptor set was obtained from an adult who received the AZD1222 COVID-19 vaccine. The CDR3 runs from the conserved cysteine through the conserved F or W. D genes are given only for firm matches.

j_gene,d_gene,v_gene,len,CDR3aa
TRBJ1-1,-,TRBV27,15,CASSPDRTPNTEAFF
TRBJ1-5,-,TRBV30,16,CAWSREGGWSNQPQHF
TRBJ1-2,-,TRBV15,14,CATSRSTPGDGYTF
TRBJ1-2,TRBD1,TRBV6-5,14,CASSASGGAEGYTF
TRBJ2-1,TRBD1,TRBV7-9,16,CASSLQGAAERHEQFF
TRBJ1-1,-,TRBV5-4,13,CASSLQGNTEAFF
TRBJ1-3,-,TRBV6-5,13,CASREGSGNTIYF
TRBJ2-1,TRBD2,TRBV5-1,15,CASSQSGGASNEQFF
TRBJ1-6,-,TRBV3-1/TRBV3-2,14,CASSPWGDNSPLHF
TRBJ2-5,-,TRBV18,16,CASSPRSLGPGETQYF
TRBJ2-3,-,TRBV7-9,14,CASSAGWGGTTQYF
TRBJ1-1,-,TRBV3-1/TRBV3-2,14,CASSQSYRNTEAFF
TRBJ2-3,TRBD2,TRBV18,17,CASSLNKAGGRTDTQYF
TRBJ2-5,TRBD2,TRBV3-1/TRBV3-2,18,CASSQGPGTSGYGETQYF